This T cell receptor (beta chain) was documented in a study of T-cell reconstitution after alpha-beta-depleted transplantation in children. The study, taken as a whole, reports: Where alpha-beta T cells came from about two months after transplant was reportedly several hundred expanded graft clones. Several patients had high TCRbeta diversity at day 60; it came from surviving recipient T cells and thymic progenitors. Newly produced T cells mostly accounted for T-cell counts and diversity one year post-transplant.

The TCRbeta library was prepared with unique molecular identifiers. In TCRdb, the PCR reads were re-called with MiXCR into one record per CDR3 protein. In the table there are some 95,000 distinct CDR3 sequences, around a quarter of which are singletons. With respect to this clonotype: Its antigen remains unknown.

Germline CDR1 reads MGHDK; CDR2 reads SYGVNS. The CDR3 length is 11 residues. V lost 2 bases and J lost 4, with 3 bases in between. The TCR comes from a boy between 2 and 15 years old with acute lymphoblastic leukemia, due to receive a stem cell transplant. This sequence joins TRBV25-1 and TRBJ2-7; D uncertain. Sequenced here: PBMCs, sampled before TCRalphabeta/CD19-depleted stem cell transplant. The CDR3 nucleotides are TGTGCCAGCAGTGAAAGTTACGAGCAGTACTTC. The encoded protein is CASSESYEQYF.